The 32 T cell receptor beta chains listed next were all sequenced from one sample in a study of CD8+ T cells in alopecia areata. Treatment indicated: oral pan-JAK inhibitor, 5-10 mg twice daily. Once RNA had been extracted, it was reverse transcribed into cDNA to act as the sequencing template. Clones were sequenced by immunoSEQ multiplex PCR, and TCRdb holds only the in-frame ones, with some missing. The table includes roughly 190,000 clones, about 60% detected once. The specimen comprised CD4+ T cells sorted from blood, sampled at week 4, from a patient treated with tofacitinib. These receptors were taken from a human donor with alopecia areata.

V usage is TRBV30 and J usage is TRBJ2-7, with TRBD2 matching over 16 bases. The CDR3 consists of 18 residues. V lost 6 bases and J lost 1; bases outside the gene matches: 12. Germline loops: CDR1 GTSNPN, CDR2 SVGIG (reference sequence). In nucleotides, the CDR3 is TGTGCCTGCAGCACCGGGACTAGCGGGAGGGGGCAATCCTACGAGCAGTACTTC. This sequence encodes CACSTGTSGRGQSYEQYF.

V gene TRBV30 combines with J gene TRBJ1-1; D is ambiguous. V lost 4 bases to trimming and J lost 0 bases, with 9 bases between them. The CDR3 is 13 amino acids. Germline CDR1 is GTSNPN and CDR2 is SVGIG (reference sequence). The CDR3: CAWKASMNTEAFF. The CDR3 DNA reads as TGTGCCTGGAAGGCCAGCATGAACACTGAAGCTTTCTTT.

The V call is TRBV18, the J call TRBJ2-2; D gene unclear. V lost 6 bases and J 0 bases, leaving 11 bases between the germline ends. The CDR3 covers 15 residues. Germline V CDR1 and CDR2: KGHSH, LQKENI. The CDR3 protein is CASSPASSNTGELFF. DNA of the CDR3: TGTGCCAGCTCTCCTGCCTCTTCGAACACCGGGGAGCTGTTTTTT.

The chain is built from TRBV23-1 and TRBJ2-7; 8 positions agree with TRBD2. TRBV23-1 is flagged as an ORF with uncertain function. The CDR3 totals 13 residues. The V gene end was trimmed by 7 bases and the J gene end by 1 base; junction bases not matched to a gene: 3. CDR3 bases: TGCGCCAGCAACGGGACTAGATCCTACGAGCAGTACTTC. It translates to CASNGTRSYEQYF.

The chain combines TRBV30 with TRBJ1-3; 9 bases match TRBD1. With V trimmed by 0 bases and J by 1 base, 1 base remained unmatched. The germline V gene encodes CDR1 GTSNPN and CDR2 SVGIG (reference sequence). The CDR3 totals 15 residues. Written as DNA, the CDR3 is TGTGCCTGGAGTGTAGGGACAGGGTCTGGAAACACCATATATTTT. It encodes CAWSVGTGSGNTIYF.

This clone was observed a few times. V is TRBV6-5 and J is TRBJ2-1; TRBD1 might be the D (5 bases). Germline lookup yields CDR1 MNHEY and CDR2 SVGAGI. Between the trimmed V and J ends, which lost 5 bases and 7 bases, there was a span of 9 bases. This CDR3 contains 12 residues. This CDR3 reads CASSTPGNEQFF. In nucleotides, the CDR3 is TGTGCCAGCAGTACCCCAGGGAATGAGCAGTTCTTC.

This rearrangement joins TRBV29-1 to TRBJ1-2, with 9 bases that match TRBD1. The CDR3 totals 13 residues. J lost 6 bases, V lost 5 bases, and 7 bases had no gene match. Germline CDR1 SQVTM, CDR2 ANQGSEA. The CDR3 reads CSVTGGAWDGYTF. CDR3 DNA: TGCAGCGTTACAGGGGGCGCTTGGGATGGCTACACCTTC.

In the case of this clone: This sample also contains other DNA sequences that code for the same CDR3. The CDR3 loop is CASTRPSTDTQYF. For the CDR3, the DNA is TGTGCCAGCACAAGACCCAGCACAGATACGCAGTATTTT. The chain couples TRBV6-5 to TRBJ2-3; no reliable D call. Germline CDR1 is MNHEY and CDR2 is SVGAGI. V lost 7 bases and J 0 bases, leaving 8 bases between the germline ends. The CDR3 spans 13 residues.

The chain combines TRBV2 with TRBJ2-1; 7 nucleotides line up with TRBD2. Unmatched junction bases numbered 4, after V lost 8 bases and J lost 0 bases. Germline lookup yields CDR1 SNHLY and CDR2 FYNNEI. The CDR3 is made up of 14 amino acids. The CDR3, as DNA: TGTGCCAGCGGGGCTAGCGGCTCCTACAATGAGCAGTTCTTC. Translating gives CASGASGSYNEQFF. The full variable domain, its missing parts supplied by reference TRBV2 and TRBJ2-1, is EPEVTQTPSHQVTQMGQEVILRCVPISNHLYFYWYRQILGQKVEFLVSFYNNEISEKSEIFDDQFSVERPDGSNFTLKIRSTKLEDSAMYFCASGASGSYNEQFFGPGTRLTVL.

As DNA, the CDR3 is TGCGCCAGCAGTCATACGCCCAGGGGCAGAGACTCCTACGAGCAGTACTTC. This encodes CASSHTPRGRDSYEQYF. This sequence joins TRBV23-1 and TRBJ2-7; a weak D match, TRBD1 (6 bases). TRBV23-1 falls under the ORF class, with uncertain function. V was pared by 3 bases and J by 0 bases, with 18 bases between. This CDR3 is built from 17 residues.

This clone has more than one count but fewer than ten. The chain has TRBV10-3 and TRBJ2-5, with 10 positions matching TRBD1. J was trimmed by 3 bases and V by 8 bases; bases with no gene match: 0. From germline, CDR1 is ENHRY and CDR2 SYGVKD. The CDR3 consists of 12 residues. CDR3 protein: CAIGTGEETQYF. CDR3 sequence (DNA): TGTGCCATCGGGACAGGGGAAGAGACCCAGTACTTC.

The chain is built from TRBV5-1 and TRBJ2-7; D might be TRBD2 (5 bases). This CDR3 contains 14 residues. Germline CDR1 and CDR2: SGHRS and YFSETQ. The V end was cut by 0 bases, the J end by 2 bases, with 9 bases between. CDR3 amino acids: CASSLDPGTYEQYF. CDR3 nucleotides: TGCGCCAGCAGCTTGGACCCGGGGACCTACGAGCAGTACTTC.

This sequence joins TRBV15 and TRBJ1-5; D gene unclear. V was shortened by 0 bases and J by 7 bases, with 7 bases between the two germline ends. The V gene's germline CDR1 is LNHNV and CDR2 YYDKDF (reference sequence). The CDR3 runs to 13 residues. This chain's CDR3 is CATSRDLGQPQHF. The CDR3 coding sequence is TGTGCCACCAGCAGAGATCTAGGGCAGCCCCAGCATTTT.

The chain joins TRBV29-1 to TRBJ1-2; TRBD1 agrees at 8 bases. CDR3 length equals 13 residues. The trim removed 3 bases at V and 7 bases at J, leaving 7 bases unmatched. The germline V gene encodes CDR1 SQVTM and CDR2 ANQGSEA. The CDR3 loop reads CSVEKDRAGGYTF. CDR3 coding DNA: TGCAGCGTTGAGAAGGACAGGGCGGGTGGCTACACCTTC.

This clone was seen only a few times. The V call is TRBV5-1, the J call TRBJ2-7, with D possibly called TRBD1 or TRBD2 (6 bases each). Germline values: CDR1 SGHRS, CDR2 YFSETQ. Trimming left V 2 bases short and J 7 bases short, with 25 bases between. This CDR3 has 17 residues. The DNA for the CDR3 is TGCGCCAGCAGCTTCAATCTGCTCGGGACAAATCGGGAGGAGCAGTACTTC. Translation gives CASSFNLLGTNREEQYF.

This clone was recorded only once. The CDR3 DNA sequence: TGTGCCAGCTCACCCCCGGGACTAGGCTACGAGCAGTACTTC. Its protein is CASSPPGLGYEQYF. The chain joins TRBV18 to TRBJ2-7, with 8 positions matching TRBD2. CDR1 is KGHSH and CDR2 is LQKENI in the germline V gene. V lost 3 bases and J lost 3; bases outside the gene matches: 4. The CDR3 extends over 14 amino acids.

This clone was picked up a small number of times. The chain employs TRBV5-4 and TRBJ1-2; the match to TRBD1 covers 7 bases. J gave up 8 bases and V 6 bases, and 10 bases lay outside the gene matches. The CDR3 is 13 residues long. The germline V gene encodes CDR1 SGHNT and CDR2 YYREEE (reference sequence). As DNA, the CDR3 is TGTGCCAGCACCCGAGACAGGGAAGGAGGCTACACCTTC. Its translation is CASTRDREGGYTF.

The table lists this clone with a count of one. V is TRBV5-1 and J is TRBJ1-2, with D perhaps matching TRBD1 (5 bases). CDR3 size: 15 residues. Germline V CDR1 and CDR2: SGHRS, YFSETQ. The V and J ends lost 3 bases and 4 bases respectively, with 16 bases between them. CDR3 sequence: CASSSPDSFGYGYTF. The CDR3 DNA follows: TGCGCCAGCAGCTCCCCTGACAGCTTCGGCTATGGCTACACCTTC.

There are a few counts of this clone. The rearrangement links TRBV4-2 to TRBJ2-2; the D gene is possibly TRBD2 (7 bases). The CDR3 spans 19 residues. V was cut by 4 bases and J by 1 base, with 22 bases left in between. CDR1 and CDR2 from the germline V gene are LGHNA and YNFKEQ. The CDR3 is CASSPNRGAGVGNTGELFF. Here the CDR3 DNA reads TGTGCCAGCAGCCCCAACCGGGGGGCGGGAGTCGGGAACACCGGGGAGCTGTTTTTT.

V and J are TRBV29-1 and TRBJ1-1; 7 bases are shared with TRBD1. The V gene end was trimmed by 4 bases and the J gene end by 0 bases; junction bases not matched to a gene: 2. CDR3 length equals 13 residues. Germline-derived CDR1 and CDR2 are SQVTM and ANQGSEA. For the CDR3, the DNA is TGCAGCGTTGCCCAGGGGGTGAACACTGAAGCTTTCTTT. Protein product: CSVAQGVNTEAFF.

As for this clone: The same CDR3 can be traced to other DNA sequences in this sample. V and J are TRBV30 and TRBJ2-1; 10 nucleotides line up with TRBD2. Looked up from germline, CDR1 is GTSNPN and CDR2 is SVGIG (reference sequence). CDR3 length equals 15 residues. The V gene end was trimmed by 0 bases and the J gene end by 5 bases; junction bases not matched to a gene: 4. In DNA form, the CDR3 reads TGTGCCTGGAGTGTACGTCTAGCGGGAGACAATGAGCAGTTCTTC. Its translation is CAWSVRLAGDNEQFF.

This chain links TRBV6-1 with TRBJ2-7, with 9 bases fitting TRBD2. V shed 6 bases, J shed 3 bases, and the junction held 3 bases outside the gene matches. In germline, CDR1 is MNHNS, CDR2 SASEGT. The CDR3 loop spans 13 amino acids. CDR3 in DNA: TGTGCCAGCAGCCGTAGCGGGAGCTACGAGCAGTACTTC. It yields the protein CASSRSGSYEQYF.

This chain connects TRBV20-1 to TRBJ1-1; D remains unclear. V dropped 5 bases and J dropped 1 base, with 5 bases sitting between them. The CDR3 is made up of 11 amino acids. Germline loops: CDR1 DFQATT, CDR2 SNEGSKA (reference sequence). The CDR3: CSARWNTEAFF. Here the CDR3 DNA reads TGCAGTGCTCGGTGGAACACTGAAGCTTTCTTT.

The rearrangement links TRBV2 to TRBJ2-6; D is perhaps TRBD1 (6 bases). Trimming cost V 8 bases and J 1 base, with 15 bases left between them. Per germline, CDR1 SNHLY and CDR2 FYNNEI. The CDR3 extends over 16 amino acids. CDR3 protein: CASGAGALSGANVLTF. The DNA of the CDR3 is TGTGCCAGCGGGGCAGGGGCGTTATCTGGGGCCAACGTCCTGACTTTC.

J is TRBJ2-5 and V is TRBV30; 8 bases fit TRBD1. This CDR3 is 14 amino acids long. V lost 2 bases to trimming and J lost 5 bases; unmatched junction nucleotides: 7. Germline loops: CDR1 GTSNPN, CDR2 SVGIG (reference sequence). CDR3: CAWSLRGRVETQYF. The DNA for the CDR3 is TGTGCCTGGAGTCTCAGGGGGCGCGTTGAGACCCAGTACTTC.

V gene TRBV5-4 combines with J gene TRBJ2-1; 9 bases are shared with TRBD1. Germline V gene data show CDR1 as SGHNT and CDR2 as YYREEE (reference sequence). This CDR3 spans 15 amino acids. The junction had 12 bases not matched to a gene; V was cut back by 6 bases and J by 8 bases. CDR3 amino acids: CASTPGTGRLDEQFF. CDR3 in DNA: TGTGCCAGCACCCCTGGGACAGGGAGACTTGATGAGCAGTTCTTC.

The CDR3 is CACRSGANVLTF. The DNA of the CDR3 is TGTGCCTGCCGTTCTGGGGCCAACGTCCTGACTTTC. The chain has TRBV30 and TRBJ2-6; D is unclear. Germline V gene sequence: CDR1 GTSNPN, CDR2 SVGIG (reference sequence). The ends were cut back, 6 bases at V and 1 base at J, with 4 bases in the middle. The CDR3 runs to 12 residues.

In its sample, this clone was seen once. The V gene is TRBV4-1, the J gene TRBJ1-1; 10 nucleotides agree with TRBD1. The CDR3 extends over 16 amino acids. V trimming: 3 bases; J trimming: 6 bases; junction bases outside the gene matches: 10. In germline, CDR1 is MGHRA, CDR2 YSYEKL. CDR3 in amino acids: CASSQGSGQGRSEAFF. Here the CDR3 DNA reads TGCGCCAGCAGCCAGGGGTCGGGACAGGGGAGGTCTGAAGCTTTCTTT.

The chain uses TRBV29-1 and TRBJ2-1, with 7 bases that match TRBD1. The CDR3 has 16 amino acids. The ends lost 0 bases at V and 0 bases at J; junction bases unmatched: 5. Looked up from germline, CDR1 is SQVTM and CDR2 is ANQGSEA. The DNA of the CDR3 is TGCAGCGTTGAAGAAGGACAGGCTAGCTCCTACAATGAGCAGTTCTTC. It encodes CSVEEGQASSYNEQFF.

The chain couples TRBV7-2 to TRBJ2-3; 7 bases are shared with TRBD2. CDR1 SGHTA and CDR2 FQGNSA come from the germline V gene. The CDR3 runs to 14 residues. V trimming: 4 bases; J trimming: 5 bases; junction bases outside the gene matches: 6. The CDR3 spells CASSSGLVGDTQYF. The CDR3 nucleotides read TGTGCCAGCAGCTCAGGACTAGTCGGAGATACGCAGTATTTT.

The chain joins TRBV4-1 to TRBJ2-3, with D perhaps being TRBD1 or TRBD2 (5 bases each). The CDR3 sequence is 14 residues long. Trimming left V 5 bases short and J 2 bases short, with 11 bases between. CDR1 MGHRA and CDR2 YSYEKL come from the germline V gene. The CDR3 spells CASSTYGTTDTQYF. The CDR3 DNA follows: TGCGCCAGCAGCACGTACGGGACCACAGATACGCAGTATTTT.

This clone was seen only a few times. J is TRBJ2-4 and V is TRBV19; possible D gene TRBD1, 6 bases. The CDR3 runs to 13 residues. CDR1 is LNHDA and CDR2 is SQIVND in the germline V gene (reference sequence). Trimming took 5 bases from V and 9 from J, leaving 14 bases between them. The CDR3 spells CASSGEGHSIQYF. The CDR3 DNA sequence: TGTGCCAGTAGTGGAGAGGGACACAGCATTCAGTACTTC. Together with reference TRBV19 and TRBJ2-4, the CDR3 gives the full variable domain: DGGITQSPKYLFRKEGQNVTLSCEQNLNHDAMYWYRQDPGQGLRLIYYSQIVNDFQKGDIAEGYSVSREKKESFPLTVTSAQKNPTAFYLCASSGEGHSIQYFGAGTRLSVL.